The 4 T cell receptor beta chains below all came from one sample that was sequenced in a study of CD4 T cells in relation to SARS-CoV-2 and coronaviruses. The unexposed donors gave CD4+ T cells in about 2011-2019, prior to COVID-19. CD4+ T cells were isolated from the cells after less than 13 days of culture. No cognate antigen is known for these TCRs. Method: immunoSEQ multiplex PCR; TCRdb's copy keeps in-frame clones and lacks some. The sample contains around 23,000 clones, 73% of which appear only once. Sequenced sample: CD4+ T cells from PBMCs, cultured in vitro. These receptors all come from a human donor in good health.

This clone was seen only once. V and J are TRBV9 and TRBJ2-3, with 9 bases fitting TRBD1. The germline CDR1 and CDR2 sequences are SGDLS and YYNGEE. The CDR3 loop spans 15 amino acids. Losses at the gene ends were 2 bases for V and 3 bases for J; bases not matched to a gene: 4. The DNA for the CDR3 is TGTGCCAGCAGCGTGGGACAGGGAATGACAGATACGCAGTATTTT. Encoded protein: CASSVGQGMTDTQYF.

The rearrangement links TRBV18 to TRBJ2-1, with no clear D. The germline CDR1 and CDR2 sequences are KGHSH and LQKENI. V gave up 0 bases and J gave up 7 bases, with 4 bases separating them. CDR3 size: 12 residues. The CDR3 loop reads CASSPPSNEQFF. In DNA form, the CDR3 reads TGTGCCAGCTCACCACCATCGAATGAGCAGTTCTTC.

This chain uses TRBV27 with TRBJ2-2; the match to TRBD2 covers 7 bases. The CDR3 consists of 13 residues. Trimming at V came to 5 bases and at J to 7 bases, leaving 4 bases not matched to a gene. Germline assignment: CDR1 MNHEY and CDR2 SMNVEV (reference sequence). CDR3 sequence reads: CASSKAGFGELFF. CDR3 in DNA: TGTGCCAGCAGTAAAGCGGGATTCGGGGAGCTGTTTTTT.

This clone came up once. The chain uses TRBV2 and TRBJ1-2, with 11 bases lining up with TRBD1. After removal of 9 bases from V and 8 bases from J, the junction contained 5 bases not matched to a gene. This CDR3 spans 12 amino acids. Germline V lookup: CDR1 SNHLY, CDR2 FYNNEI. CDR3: CARGTGGEGYTF. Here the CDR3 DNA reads TGTGCCAGGGGGACAGGGGGTGAAGGCTACACCTTC.